Described below is a single T cell receptor (beta chain) sequence and its context. Its antigen is not yet known. No base quality values were provided; no much bigger clone lies one nucleotide off. Taken from the germline V gene, the CDR1 and CDR2 loops are SNHLY and FYNNEI. The CDR3, from cysteine to phenylalanine, totals 17 residues. Only the CDR3 part of the read is kept: 51 bases, read in frame from the first base. Trimming accounts for 3 bases at V and 0 bases at J, while the number of junction bases matched to no gene is 6. This specimen comes from a study of OX40 agonist ivuxolimab in advanced cancers. Concerning the study at large: Ivuxolimab was a fully human IgG2 agonistic monoclonal antibody targeting the costimulatory receptor OX40 (CD134). Intravenous ivuxolimab was administered to patients every 2 weeks at six dose levels: 0.01, 0.1, 0.3, 1.5, 3 and 10 mg/kg. Of the 50 to 55 patients in dose escalation, about 20 had hepatocellular carcinoma, some 15 had melanoma, 9 had renal cell carcinoma and 9 had head and neck cancer. In the dose-escalation cohort, more than 80% of patients were male, and the mean age was roughly 60 years with a range of roughly 23 to 79. Prior anti-PD-1, anti-PD-L1 or anti-CTLA-4 therapy was permitted, and about 40% of dose-escalation patients had received checkpoint inhibitors. Partial responses occurred in three dose-escalation patients: two with cutaneous melanoma and one with hepatocellular carcinoma. Peripheral TCRbeta sequencing aimed to test whether ivuxolimab altered TCR sequence diversity and caused clonal T-cell expansion. The monotherapy dose-escalation portion (N = 52 patients) of the phase I ivuxolimab trial is reported in the paper.

Patients with a history of autoimmune disease or receiving systemic immunosuppression were excluded from the trial. In every dose cohort, peripheral blood was drawn for TCR sequencing at baseline, cycle 4 day 1, and cycle 7 day 1. The samples were drawn from a first-in-human, open-label, multicenter phase I dose-escalation trial of ivuxolimab. Adults with locally advanced or metastatic melanoma, renal cell, hepatocellular, or head and neck squamous cell carcinoma were enrolled in the trial. CD4+ and CD8+ T cells were sorted separately from peripheral blood before TCR sequencing. For sequencing of the TCRbeta CDR3 region, genomic DNA was extracted from the sorted cells. The immunoSEQ Assay was used for sequencing of TCRbeta CDR3 regions. TCRdb took this table from immuneACCESS and kept in-frame rearrangements with V and J called. Such tables lack part of the clones; where checked against another copy, unresolved V genes explain under half of the gap, and the rest is unexplained. The sample contains 55,000 to 75,000 clones, approximately 91% of them found a single time. The top ten hold 3.5% to 4% of the sample.

Findings and caveats that apply to the study as a whole: On average, CD8+ T cells showed more expanded clones than CD4+ T cells after ivuxolimab. The antigen specificity of the clonally expanded peripheral T cells was not determined. In the 0.1-3.0 mg/kg groups, partial responders were among the patients with the lowest normalized peripheral clonal expansion, particularly in CD8+ T cells. At doses of 0.1 to 3.0 mg/kg, clonal expansion of both CD4+ and CD8+ blood T cells was observed from baseline to week 6. Low levels of normalized T-cell clonal expansion were also seen in some patients who did not respond.

This clonotype was obtained from an adult with an advanced solid tumor such as melanoma, head and neck, liver or kidney cancer. In this chain, TRBV2 is recombined with TRBJ1-4; 8 nucleotides in the junction match TRBD1. Here the sequenced sample was CD4+ or CD8+ T cells sorted from blood, taken in a trial of the OX40 agonist ivuxolimab. The bases read TGTGCCAGCAGTGATGACAGGGGATCTGCAACTAATGAAAAACTGTTTTTT. Protein translation: CASSDDRGSATNEKLFF. With all but the CDR3 taken from the reference TRBV2 and TRBJ1-4 genes, the full variable domain is: EPEVTQTPSHQVTQMGQEVILRCVPISNHLYFYWYRQILGQKVEFLVSFYNNEISEKSEIFDDQFSVERPDGSNFTLKIRSTKLEDSAMYFCASSDDRGSATNEKLFFGSGTQLSVL.